This TCR beta chain was observed in a study of blood T cell repertoires in COVID-19. Background on the study: The United States, Italy and Spain supplied acute and convalescent COVID-19 samples. The cDNA or gDNA used as material had been derived from T cells, B-cell-depleted T cells, or PBMCs.

Original handling: Cell counts per sample came from amplifying reference gene primers. Repertoires were generated with immunoSEQ multiplex PCR, while TCRdb's copy carries only in-frame clones and drops some. For V, J and clone size, that table is used; D and trimming come from the DNA. The repertoire includes 410,000 or so clones, roughly 85% of them detected once, and over 1.3% sits in the top ten. Germline CDR1 and CDR2: SGHKS and YYEKEE (reference sequence). This CDR3 contains 15 residues. The ends were cut back, 3 bases at V and 8 bases at J, with 17 bases in the middle. Sequenced sample: peripheral blood. The rearrangement uses TRBV5-5 and TRBJ1-4, with a possible D match to TRBD1 (5 bases). The source is a woman in her twenties or thirties with active or convalescent COVID-19. The CDR3 sequence is CASSWTQGGLEKLFF. The CDR3 DNA reads as TGTGCCAGCAGCTGGACGCAGGGCGGCCTAGAAAAACTGTTTTTT.